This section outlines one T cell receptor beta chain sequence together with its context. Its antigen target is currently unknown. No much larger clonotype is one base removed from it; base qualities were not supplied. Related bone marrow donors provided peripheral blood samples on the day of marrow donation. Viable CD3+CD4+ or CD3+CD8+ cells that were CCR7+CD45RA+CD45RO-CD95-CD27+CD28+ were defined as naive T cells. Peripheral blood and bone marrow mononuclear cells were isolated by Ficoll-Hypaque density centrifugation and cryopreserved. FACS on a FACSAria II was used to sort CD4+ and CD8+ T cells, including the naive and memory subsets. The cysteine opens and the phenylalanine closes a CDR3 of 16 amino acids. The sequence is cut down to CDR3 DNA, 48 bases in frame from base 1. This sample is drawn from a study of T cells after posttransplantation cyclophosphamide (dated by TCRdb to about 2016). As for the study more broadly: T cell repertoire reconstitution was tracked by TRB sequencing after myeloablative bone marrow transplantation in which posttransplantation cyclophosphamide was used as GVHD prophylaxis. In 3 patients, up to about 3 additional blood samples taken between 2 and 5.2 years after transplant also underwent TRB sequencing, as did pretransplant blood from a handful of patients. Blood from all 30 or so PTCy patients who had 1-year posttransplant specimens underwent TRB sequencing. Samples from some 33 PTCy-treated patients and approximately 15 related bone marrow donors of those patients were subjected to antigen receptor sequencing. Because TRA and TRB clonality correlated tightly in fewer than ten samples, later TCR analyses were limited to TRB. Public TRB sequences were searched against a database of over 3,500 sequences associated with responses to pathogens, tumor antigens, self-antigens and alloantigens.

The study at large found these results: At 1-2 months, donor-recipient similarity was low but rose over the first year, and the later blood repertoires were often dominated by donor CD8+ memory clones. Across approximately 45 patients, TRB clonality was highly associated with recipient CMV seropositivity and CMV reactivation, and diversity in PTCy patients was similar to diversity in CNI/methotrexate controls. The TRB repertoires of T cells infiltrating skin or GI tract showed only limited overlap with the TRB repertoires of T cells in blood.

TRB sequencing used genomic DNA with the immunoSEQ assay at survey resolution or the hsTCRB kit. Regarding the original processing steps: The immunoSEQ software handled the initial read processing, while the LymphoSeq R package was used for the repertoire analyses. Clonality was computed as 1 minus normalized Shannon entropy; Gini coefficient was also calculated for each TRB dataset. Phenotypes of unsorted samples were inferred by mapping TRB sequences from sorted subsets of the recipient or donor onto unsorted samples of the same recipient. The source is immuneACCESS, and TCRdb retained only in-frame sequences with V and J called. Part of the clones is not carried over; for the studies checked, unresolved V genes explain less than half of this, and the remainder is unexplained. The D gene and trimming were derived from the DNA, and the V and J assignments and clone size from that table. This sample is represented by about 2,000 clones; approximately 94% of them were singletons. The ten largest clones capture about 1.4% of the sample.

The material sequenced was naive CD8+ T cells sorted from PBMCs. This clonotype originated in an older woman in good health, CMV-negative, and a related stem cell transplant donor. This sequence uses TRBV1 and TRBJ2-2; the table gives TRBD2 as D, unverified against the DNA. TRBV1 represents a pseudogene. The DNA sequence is TGCACCAGCAGCCAAGGCCCACACACTAGCCCCGGGGAGCTGTTTTTT. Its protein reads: CTSSQGPHTSPGELFF.